One and the same sample provided the 32 T cell receptor beta chains below, sequenced in a study of monozygotic twins with inflammatory bowel disease. TCRdb reprocessed the 5' RACE reads; each CDR3 protein has one entry and no DNA is given. Its table records about 450,000 distinct CDR3 sequences. Specimen: blood. These receptors were collected from a human donor with ulcerative colitis or Crohn's disease, or a healthy co-twin of an affected twin (not recorded which).

The chain has TRBV6-1 and TRBJ2-3; the TCRdb D gene call, TRBD2, has no DNA to confirm it. The CDR3 runs to 16 residues. The germline V gene has CDR1 MNHNS and CDR2 SASEGT. CDR3: CASIPLAGGFPDTQYF.

The V call is TRBV12-3 or TRBV12-4, the J call TRBJ1-4; lacking DNA, the TRBD1 call made by TCRdb goes unchecked. The CDR3 is 15 amino acids. The CDR3 spells CASSDTGGGGEKLFF.

V and J are TRBV5-1 and TRBJ2-7; the D call from TCRdb, TRBD1, cannot be confirmed without DNA. This CDR3 has 13 amino acids. CDR1 and CDR2 (germline): SGHRS, YFSETQ. The CDR3 is CASARTRGYEQYF.

CDR3 region: CAGQRDTGELFF. V gene TRBV20-1 combines with J gene TRBJ2-2; with no DNA, the TCRdb D assignment of TRBD1 cannot be verified. This CDR3 spans 12 amino acids. Germline CDR1 is DFQATT and CDR2 is SNEGSKA (reference sequence).

The J gene is TRBJ1-3, the V gene TRBV6-5. Germline lookup yields CDR1 MNHEY and CDR2 SVGAGI. This CDR3 spans 15 amino acids. The CDR3 protein is CASSYSKVSGNTIYF.

The chain carries TRBV6-1 and TRBJ2-1; TCRdb's D gene call, TRBD2, goes unchecked for lack of DNA. The germline V gene has CDR1 MNHNS and CDR2 SASEGT. The CDR3 is 15 amino acids. CDR3 loop: CASRLAGNSYNEQFF.

The rearrangement links TRBV7-3 to TRBJ2-1; the TCRdb call, TRBD2, lacks DNA for checking. CDR3 length: 15 residues. The V gene's germline CDR1 is SGHTA and CDR2 FQGTGA. CDR3 region: CASSVLAGIFNEQFF. Full variable domain (outside the CDR3, taken from reference TRBV7-3 and TRBJ2-1): GAGVSQTPSNKVTEKGKYVELRCDPISGHTALYWYRQSLGQGPEFLIYFQGTGAADDSGLPNDRFFAVRPEGSVSTLKIQRTERGDSAVYLCASSVLAGIFNEQFFGPGTRLTVL.

The chain joins TRBV7-2 to TRBJ1-6. The CDR3 spans 13 residues. The germline CDR1 and CDR2 sequences are SGHTA and FQGNSA. The chain's CDR3 is CASSLVRDSPLHF.

The chain combines TRBV5-1 with TRBJ2-2; the D call from TCRdb, TRBD2, cannot be confirmed without DNA. Germline CDR1 reads SGHRS; CDR2 reads YFSETQ. The length of the CDR3 is 16 residues. The CDR3 protein is CASSLMGLAATGELFF.

This sequence joins TRBV7-9 and TRBJ2-1; absent DNA, TCRdb's TRBD1 call cannot be checked. CDR1 is SEHNR and CDR2 is FQNEAQ in the germline V gene (reference sequence). The CDR3 is 14 amino acids. CDR3 residues: CASTPGAGANEQFF.

The rearrangement uses TRBV11-2 and TRBJ2-3; lacking DNA, the TRBD2 call made by TCRdb goes unchecked. The CDR3 spans 18 residues. In germline, CDR1 is SGHAT, CDR2 FQNNGV. The CDR3 loop reads CASSSQGLAGVGTDTQYF.

The chain links TRBV7-9 to TRBJ2-5; TCRdb names TRBD1, which stays unverified in the absence of DNA. Looked up from germline, CDR1 is SEHNR and CDR2 is FQNEAQ (reference sequence). This CDR3 spans 16 amino acids. The CDR3 reads CASSGTGTGASETQYF. The whole variable domain, remainder taken from reference TRBV7-9 and TRBJ2-5, is DTGVSQNPRHKITKRGQNVTFRCDPISEHNRLYWYRQTLGQGPEFLTYFQNEAQLEKSRLLSDRFSAERPKGSFSTLEIQRTEQGDSAMYLCASSGTGTGASETQYFGPGTRLLVL.

The rearrangement links TRBV20-1 to TRBJ1-6; with no DNA, the TCRdb D assignment of TRBD1 cannot be verified. The CDR3 is 14 residues long. Per the germline V gene, CDR1 is DFQATT and CDR2 is SNEGSKA (reference sequence). The CDR3 is CSASSQGSNSPLHF.

The rearrangement joins TRBV5-1 to TRBJ2-7; the TRBD1 assignment by TCRdb is unverifiable without DNA. The CDR3 runs to 13 residues. CDR1 and CDR2 (germline): SGHRS, YFSETQ. The CDR3 loop reads CASRQGGVYEQYF.

J is TRBJ2-5 and V is TRBV4-1; TCRdb's D call of TRBD2 is untestable without DNA. The CDR3 extends over 17 amino acids. The V gene's germline CDR1 is MGHRA and CDR2 YSYEKL. The CDR3 loop is CASSQDPSSSGGETQYF.

V is TRBV12-3 or TRBV12-4 and J is TRBJ2-6. This CDR3 is 15 amino acids long. The CDR3 here is CASTATGSGANVLTF.

This chain uses TRBV3-1 with TRBJ2-7; TCRdb names TRBD2, which stays unverified in the absence of DNA. Germline assignment: CDR1 LGHDT and CDR2 YNNKEL (reference sequence). This CDR3 comprises 17 residues. The CDR3 spells CASSNHIAGGPTDEQYF.

The J gene is TRBJ1-1, the V gene TRBV30. Germline assignment: CDR1 GTSNPN and CDR2 SVGIG (reference sequence). The CDR3 spans 17 residues. The chain's CDR3 is CAWSVIWDGLMNTEAFF. Full variable domain (remainder filled in from reference TRBV30 and TRBJ1-1): SQTIHQWPATLVQPVGSPLSLECTVEGTSNPNLYWYRQAAGRGLQLLFYSVGIGQISSEVPQNLSASRPQDRQFILSSKKLLLSDSGFYLCAWSVIWDGLMNTEAFFGQGTRLTVV.

The rearrangement joins TRBV7-2 to TRBJ2-2; TCRdb names TRBD1, which stays unverified in the absence of DNA. This CDR3 has 15 residues. Germline V lookup: CDR1 SGHTA, CDR2 FQGNSA. The CDR3 loop is CASFSRQGDTGELFF.

The rearrangement joins TRBV3-1 to TRBJ2-7; TCRdb's D call of TRBD2 is untestable without DNA. Per germline, CDR1 LGHDT and CDR2 YNNKEL (reference sequence). The CDR3 has 14 amino acids. The CDR3 reads CASSSLAGGYEQYF.

J is TRBJ2-1 and V is TRBV7-3. Germline V gene data show CDR1 as SGHTA and CDR2 as FQGTGA. CDR3 length: 13 residues. CDR3 sequence reads: CASSSGTSNEHFF. The whole variable domain, filled in from reference TRBV7-3 and TRBJ2-1, reads GAGVSQTPSNKVTEKGKYVELRCDPISGHTALYWYRQSLGQGPEFLIYFQGTGAADDSGLPNDRFFAVRPEGSVSTLKIQRTERGDSAVYLCASSSGTSNEHFFGPGTRLTVL.

CDR3 residues: CASSPDRGREEAFF. This chain links TRBV11-2 with TRBJ1-1; the D gene TCRdb calls, TRBD1, cannot be checked with no DNA. The CDR3 covers 14 residues. CDR1 is SGHAT, CDR2 FQNNGV, per germline.

The rearrangement joins TRBV7-2 to TRBJ2-7; checking the TCRdb D call of TRBD2 is not possible without DNA. CDR3 length: 14 residues. The germline CDR1 and CDR2 sequences are SGHTA and FQGNSA. The CDR3 protein is CASSFFVAGTEQYF.

The CDR3 here is CAISGTGKADTQYF. The V gene is TRBV10-3, the J gene TRBJ2-3; the D call from TCRdb, TRBD1, cannot be confirmed without DNA. CDR3 size: 14 residues. Germline CDR1 ENHRY, CDR2 SYGVKD.

The chain uses TRBV28 and TRBJ1-6. In germline, CDR1 is MDHEN, CDR2 SYDVKM. This CDR3 is built from 13 residues. The CDR3 is CASSLAPYSPLHF.

The genes are TRBV20-1 and TRBJ1-2; TCRdb's D call, TRBD1, is unchecked because there is no DNA. The CDR3 runs 13 residues. CDR1 is DFQATT, CDR2 SNEGSKA, per germline (reference sequence). Here the CDR3 reads CSADDRDSYGYTF.

J is TRBJ1-6 and V is TRBV3-1. This CDR3 is built from 14 residues. Germline CDR1 is LGHDT and CDR2 is YNNKEL (reference sequence). The CDR3 sequence: CASSLGEGNSPLHF.

The chain carries TRBV4-1 and TRBJ2-6; TCRdb calls TRBD1, which cannot be checked without DNA. Germline V gene lookup returns CDR1 MGHRA and CDR2 YSYEKL. This CDR3 region has 18 residues. CDR3: CASSQVDRGTTGANVLTF.

V gene TRBV7-3 combines with J gene TRBJ1-4; the D gene TCRdb calls, TRBD1, cannot be checked with no DNA. Germline V gene lookup returns CDR1 SGHTA and CDR2 FQGTGA. This CDR3 contains 14 residues. CDR3 residues: CASSSQGAGEKLFF.

The chain recombines TRBV5-1 with TRBJ2-4; TCRdb lists TRBD1, though no DNA is available to test this call. This CDR3 region has 14 residues. Germline loops: CDR1 SGHRS, CDR2 YFSETQ. The CDR3 protein is CASSLKTGENIQYF.

The V call is TRBV27, the J call TRBJ2-1; TCRdb designates TRBD2, a call that cannot be tested without DNA. This CDR3 has 12 residues. CDR1 and CDR2 from the germline V gene are MNHEY and SMNVEV (reference sequence). The CDR3 here is CASSPPLGEQFF.

The genes are TRBV24-1 and TRBJ2-5; TCRdb's assignment of TRBD1 cannot be checked, as there is no DNA. The germline CDR1 and CDR2 sequences are KGHDR and SFDVKD. The CDR3 spans 14 residues. CDR3 loop: CAANPKRGEETQYF.